Listed below are T cell receptor beta chains from one sample, sequenced in a study of shared clonotypes between healthy human individuals. Only in-frame clones appear in the TCRdb table, and some are missing; sequencing was by immunoSEQ multiplex PCR. The table lists millions of clones, about 92% of them singletons. The specimen was naive CD8+ T cells from PBMCs. The receptors shown here come from a man between 18 and 29 years old in good health. Some clones in this sample may be carry-over from other donors' samples. Each CDR3 is given with its conserved first and last residue. D genes are given only for firm matches. Expanded clones are given a class, and other clones once, few, many or no size at all.

V	J	D	size	CDR3	DNA
TRBV9	TRBJ2-7	.	.	CASSVATTGYEQYF	TGTGCCAGCAGCGTAGCGACGACAGGCTACGAGCAGTACTTC
TRBV9	TRBJ2-7	.	.	CASSPHRRVSSYEQYF	TGTGCCAGCAGCCCCCACAGACGGGTCAGCTCCTACGAGCAGTACTTC
TRBV4-1	TRBJ1-1	.	.	CASSRGPNGNTEAFF	TGCGCCAGCAGCCGAGGGCCGAACGGGAACACTGAAGCTTTCTTT
TRBV15	TRBJ2-1	TRBD2	.	CATSRKREGINEQFF	TGTGCCACCAGCAGAAAGCGGGAGGGTATAAATGAGCAGTTCTTC
TRBV5-1	TRBJ2-7	TRBD2	.	CASSIGLAGFVSYEQYF	TGCGCCAGCAGCATCGGACTAGCGGGGTTCGTTTCCTACGAGCAGTACTTC
TRBV27	TRBJ2-7	TRBD1	once	CASSSLKQGAKYEQYF	TGTGCCAGCAGTTCCCTAAAACAGGGGGCGAAATACGAGCAGTACTTC
TRBV11-3	TRBJ2-3	TRBD2	.	CASSLRLAGGGGDTQYF	TGTGCCAGCAGCTTGCGACTAGCGGGAGGCGGGGGGGATACGCAGTATTTT
TRBV11-1	TRBJ2-7	.	.	CASSFGLLSNEQYF	TGTGCCAGCAGCTTCGGGCTCTTAAGCAACGAGCAGTACTTC
TRBV12-5	TRBJ2-1	TRBD1	.	CASGSTNDRASYNEQFF	TGTGCTAGTGGTTCAACAAACGACAGGGCTTCCTACAATGAGCAGTTCTTC
TRBV27	TRBJ2-7	TRBD2	.	CASSLSLSGRTYEQYF	TGTGCCAGCAGTTTATCGTTAAGCGGGAGGACCTACGAGCAGTACTTC
TRBV5-4	TRBJ2-7	TRBD2	.	CASSSLSSGYYEQYF	TGTGCCAGCAGCTCCCTATCTAGCGGATACTACGAGCAGTACTTC
TRBV1	TRBJ2-7	.	.	CTSSQGRAACKTGGYEQYF	TGCACCAGCAGCCAAGGTCGGGCGGCTTGTAAGACAGGGGGCTACGAGCAGTACTTC
TRBV27	TRBJ2-2	TRBD1	.	CASSLEPGTGDTGELFF	TGTGCCAGCAGTTTAGAACCCGGGACAGGGGACACCGGGGAGCTGTTTTTT
TRBV11-2	TRBJ2-5	.	.	CASSLEGRGETQYF	TGTGCCAGCAGCTTAGAGGGCAGGGGAGAGACCCAGTACTTC
TRBV5-1	TRBJ2-3	TRBD2	.	CASSLGDYTDTQYF	TGCGCCAGCAGCTTGGGGGACTACACAGATACGCAGTATTTT
TRBV7-8	TRBJ2-7	.	.	CASSLISSYEQYF	TGTGCCAGCAGCTTGATCAGCTCCTACGAGCAGTACTTC
TRBV19	TRBJ1-5	.	few	CASSIGEGDQPQHF	TGTGCCAGTAGTATAGGCGAGGGCGATCAGCCCCAGCATTTT
TRBV6-1	TRBJ2-3	TRBD2	.	CASSELSRTSKDTQYF	TGTGCCAGCAGTGAGCTCTCTAGGACTAGCAAGGATACGCAGTATTTT
TRBV2	TRBJ2-1	TRBD2	.	CASRETSGWLDEQFF	TGTGCCAGCAGGGAGACTAGCGGATGGCTTGATGAGCAGTTCTTC
TRBV13	TRBJ2-5	.	.	CASSLSRPVPGTQYF	TGTGCCAGCAGCTTATCCCGGCCAGTTCCGGGGACCCAGTACTTC
TRBV10-1	TRBJ1-2	.	.	CASSESLYYGYTF	TGCGCCAGCAGTGAGTCTTTGTACTATGGCTACACCTTC
TRBV4-2	TRBJ2-4	TRBD2	.	CASSQGGLAVAKNIQYF	TGTGCCAGCAGCCAGGGGGGACTAGCGGTAGCCAAAAACATTCAGTACTTC
TRBV15	TRBJ2-3	.	.	CATSRDRQGFSDTQYF	TGTGCCACCAGCAGAGATCGCCAGGGGTTTTCAGATACGCAGTATTTT
TRBV4-1	TRBJ2-1	TRBD2	.	CASSQLVAGGLRFDEQFF	TGCGCCAGCAGCCAACTGGTAGCGGGAGGCCTACGGTTCGATGAGCAGTTCTTC
TRBV7-9	TRBJ1-2	.	.	CASSLARGSGDGYTF	TGTGCCAGCAGCTTAGCGCGGGGGTCGGGGGACGGCTACACCTTC
TRBV27	TRBJ2-2	.	.	CASGPGAGTNTGELFF	TGTGCCAGCGGACCCGGAGCGGGTACCAACACCGGGGAGCTGTTTTTT
TRBV7-3	TRBJ2-7	.	.	CASSLFGSYEQYF	TGTGCCAGCAGCTTATTCGGCTCCTACGAGCAGTACTTC
TRBV4-1	TRBJ2-7	TRBD1	.	CASSLFSKTGIDEQYF	TGCGCCAGCAGCCTCTTCTCGAAGACAGGGATCGACGAGCAGTACTTC
TRBV7-9	TRBJ1-1	.	.	CASSLESEAFF	TGTGCCAGCAGCTTAGAAAGTGAAGCTTTCTTT
TRBV4-1	TRBJ1-2	.	.	CASSQVPRQVLTDYGYTF	TGCGCCAGCAGCCAAGTCCCCCGACAGGTTCTTACCGACTATGGCTACACCTTC
TRBV11-2	TRBJ2-1	.	.	CASSLVFFPYNEQFF	TGTGCCAGCAGCTTAGTCTTTTTCCCCTACAATGAGCAGTTCTTC
TRBV30	TRBJ2-7	TRBD2	once	CAWSTGLAGLPSYEQYF	TGTGCCTGGAGTACAGGACTAGCGGGATTACCTTCCTACGAGCAGTACTTC
TRBV6-5	TRBJ2-7	TRBD2	.	CASRLAGDDEQYF	TGTGCCAGCAGACTAGCGGGAGACGACGAGCAGTACTTC
TRBV6-5	TRBJ2-1	TRBD1	.	CASSYSTGEIYNEQFF	TGTGCCAGCAGTTACTCGACAGGGGAGATCTACAATGAGCAGTTCTTC
TRBV9	TRBJ1-3	.	.	CASSGDDNPGNTIYF	TGTGCCAGCAGCGGGGATGACAACCCTGGAAACACCATATATTTT
TRBV29-1	TRBJ2-6	.	once	CSVEEVVSDGANVLTF	TGCAGCGTTGAAGAAGTGGTGAGTGACGGGGCCAACGTCCTGACTTTC
TRBV6-5	TRBJ1-5	.	.	CASSYSARASNQPQHF	TGTGCCAGCAGTTACTCGGCCAGGGCTAGCAATCAGCCCCAGCATTTT
TRBV6-5	TRBJ2-3	TRBD2	.	CASSPAGASTDTQYF	TGTGCCAGCAGTCCAGCGGGAGCGAGCACAGATACGCAGTATTTT
TRBV19	TRBJ1-5	TRBD1	.	CASSTQGGQPQHF	TGTGCCAGTAGTACACAGGGGGGTCAGCCCCAGCATTTT
TRBV11-2	TRBJ2-6	.	.	CASSLKEGAGANVLTF	TGTGCCAGCAGCCTCAAAGAGGGGGCTGGGGCCAACGTCCTGACTTTC
TRBV11-1	TRBJ2-7	TRBD2	.	CASSAGLAGSWYEQYF	TGTGCCAGCAGCGCGGGACTAGCGGGAAGTTGGTACGAGCAGTACTTC
TRBV5-4	TRBJ2-1	.	.	CASTPFLAPYNEQFF	TGTGCCAGCACCCCCTTTTTGGCACCCTACAATGAGCAGTTCTTC
TRBV27	TRBJ2-7	.	.	CASSLSSRGYEQYF	TGTGCCAGCAGTTTATCTTCCAGGGGCTACGAGCAGTACTTC
TRBV28	TRBJ2-1	TRBD2	.	CASTQTSGANNEQFF	TGTGCCAGCACCCAGACTAGCGGGGCGAACAATGAGCAGTTCTTC
TRBV27	TRBJ2-3	.	few	CASRLGGSTDTQYF	TGTGCCAGCAGGCTTGGGGGGAGCACAGATACGCAGTATTTT
TRBV14	TRBJ2-7	TRBD2	.	CASSYTSGRADEQYF	TGTGCCAGCAGCTACACTAGCGGGAGGGCCGACGAGCAGTACTTC
TRBV7-8	TRBJ2-3	.	.	CASSPISGSTDTQYF	TGTGCCAGCAGCCCAATCTCGGGTAGCACAGATACGCAGTATTTT
TRBV7-9	TRBJ2-3	TRBD2	once	CASSQPPGLAGPSTDTQYF	TGTGCCAGCAGCCAGCCACCGGGGCTAGCGGGACCAAGCACAGATACGCAGTATTTT